This TCR beta chain derives from a study of tumor-infiltrating lymphocytes in primary liver carcinoma. Background on the study: Ranging in age from 30 to 69 years, the patients were men and women. Lesions, classed as T1-T3 N0M0, spanned roughly 4.2 to 10 cm across.

Blood RNA was derived from unsorted whole blood, and germline DNA was extracted too. CDR1 is SGHAT, CDR2 FQNNGV, per germline. The CDR3 length is 16 residues. With a constant-region primer, TCR beta cDNA was made from approximately 500 ng of total RNA. The TCR beta library was amplified through three nested multiplex PCR rounds in a modified ARM-PCR procedure. Amplification in the first two PCR rounds was performed using TRBV1-TRBV30 forward primers and a C-beta reverse primer for 9 to 11 cycles each. TCRdb passed the multiplex PCR reads through MiXCR, listing each CDR3 protein once. Of around 330,000 distinct CDR3 sequences detected, roughly three fifths appear once; the ten largest clones hold around 15%. Worth noting for this clonotype: An end of the junction differs from the germline gene, which may be a read error.

The chain joins TRBV11-2 to TRBJ2-7, with D tentatively TRBD2 (5 bases). Sequencing was performed on peripheral blood. The receptor comes from a woman under 40 with primary liver carcinoma and hepatitis B virus infection. The CDR3 coding sequence is TGTACCAGCAGTTTAGTAGCAGCTCCGGGGTCCTACGAGCAGTACTTC. Amino acids: CTSSLVAAPGSYEQYF.